This T cell receptor beta chain was recorded in a study of shared clonotypes between healthy human individuals. Measured with immunoSEQ multiplex PCR; TCRdb has only the in-frame clones, and not every one. The repertoire holds some 1,600,000 clones, around 98% seen once, with roughly 0.4% in the top ten. The CDR3 has 16 residues. Trimming cost V 4 bases and J 4 bases, with 18 bases left between them. Germline CDR1 reads SGHDN; CDR2 reads FVKESK. The sample holds one count of this clone. The receptor was derived from a man between 25 and 39 years old in good health. Sequencing was done on a sample of naive CD4+ T cells sorted from blood. Described subset: CD45RA+ positively selected. This chain links TRBV14 with TRBJ2-3, with a weak D call TRBD2 (5 bases). The CDR3 DNA follows: TGTGCCAGCAGCCCAAGGCCGGGGAGAGGTCCAGATACGCAGTATTTT. The encoded protein is CASSPRPGRGPDTQYF. Combining the CDR3 with reference TRBV14 and TRBJ2-3 gives the whole variable domain EAGVTQFPSHSVIEKGQTVTLRCDPISGHDNLYWYRRVMGKEIKFLLHFVKESKQDESGMPNNRFLAERTGGTYSTLKVQPAELEDSGVYFCASSPRPGRGPDTQYFGPGTRLTVL.